The source of this T cell receptor beta chain is a study of CD8 T cell repertoires and HIV-1 epitope variants. TCRdb keeps only in-frame clones here, not all; method: immunoSEQ multiplex PCR. Among about 4,400 clones listed, around two thirds were seen once. The germline V gene encodes CDR1 LNHDA and CDR2 SQIVND (reference sequence). Trimming stripped 5 bases from V and 0 bases from J, with 13 bases between. The CDR3 loop spans 15 amino acids. Study observations and caveats: Nef KF9 drew roughly 5 clonotypes and HW9 one, without TAALDMSHF responses.

Details on this clone: Its antigen is still unknown.

This sequence originates from a male donor with HIV. Sequenced sample: cultured CD8+ T cells derived from PBMCs. The chain uses TRBV19 and TRBJ1-1, with TRBD1 as a possible D gene (5 bases). The CDR3 nucleotides read TGTGCCAGTAGTGATTACGGGGCTCTGAACACTGAAGCTTTCTTT. Protein sequence: CASSDYGALNTEAFF. Combining the CDR3 with reference TRBV19 and TRBJ1-1 gives the whole variable domain DGGITQSPKYLFRKEGQNVTLSCEQNLNHDAMYWYRQDPGQGLRLIYYSQIVNDFQKGDIAEGYSVSREKKESFPLTVTSAQKNPTAFYLCASSDYGALNTEAFFGQGTRLTVV.